This T cell receptor (beta chain) stems from a study of control samples from healthy donors and cancer patients. The table lists this clone with a count of one. This CDR3 comprises 13 residues. Germline CDR1 and CDR2: LNHNV and YYDKDF (reference sequence). Trimming shortened V by 1 base and J by 11 bases, and 14 bases separated the two germline ends. The assay was immunoSEQ multiplex PCR, and TCRdb's table has in-frame clones only and misses some. Among roughly 120,000 clones listed, more than 80% were seen once. The sample consisted of PBMCs. The rearrangement joins TRBV15 to TRBJ1-1, with a tentative D call TRBD1 (6 bases). The TCR sequence derives from a woman aged 50 to 65 with colorectal cancer. CDR3 loop: CATSRAATGEAFF. The CDR3 DNA follows: TGTGCCACCAGCAGAGCCGCGACAGGTGAGGCTTTCTTT.